This T cell receptor beta chain was sequenced in a study of blood T cell repertoires in COVID-19. Original processing methods: Amplification with reference gene primers provided the estimates of nucleated cell counts. TCRdb's copy holds only in-frame clones and misses some; the assay was immunoSEQ multiplex PCR. The V and J calls and the clone size are those of that table, but D and trimming were determined from the DNA. The data hold a few hundred thousand clones, with 87% observed a single time. V was pared by 6 bases and J by 6 bases, with 2 bases of the junction left unmatched. This CDR3 contains 13 residues. Germline CDR1 is MNHEY and CDR2 is SVGAGI.

The chain carries TRBV6-5 and TRBJ2-3; TRBD1 agrees at 11 bases. This TCR was recovered from a man between 35 and 55 years old with active or convalescent COVID-19. The sample was peripheral blood. CDR3 nucleotides: TGTGCCAGCAGCGGGACAGGGGGGGATACGCAGTATTTT. Translated: CASSGTGGDTQYF.